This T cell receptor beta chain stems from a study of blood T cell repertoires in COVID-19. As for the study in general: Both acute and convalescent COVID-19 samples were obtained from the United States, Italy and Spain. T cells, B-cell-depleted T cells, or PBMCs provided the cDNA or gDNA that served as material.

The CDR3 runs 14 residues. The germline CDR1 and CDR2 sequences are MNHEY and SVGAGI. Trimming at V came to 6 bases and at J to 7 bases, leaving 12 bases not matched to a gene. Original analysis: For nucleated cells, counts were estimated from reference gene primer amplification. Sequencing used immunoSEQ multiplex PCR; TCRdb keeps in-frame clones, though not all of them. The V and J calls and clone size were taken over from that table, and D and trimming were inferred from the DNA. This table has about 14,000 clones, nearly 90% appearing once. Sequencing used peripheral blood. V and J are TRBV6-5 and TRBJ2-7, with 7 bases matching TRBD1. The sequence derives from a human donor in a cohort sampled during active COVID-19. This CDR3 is CASRTRDSPREQYF. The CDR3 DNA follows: TGTGCCAGCAGGACCCGGGACAGCCCCAGGGAGCAGTACTTC.